This T cell receptor (beta chain) was identified in a study of cytomegalovirus exposure and HLA in healthy donors (dated by TCRdb to about 2017). Looking at the study overall: An earlier analysis of some 620 of the donors reported around 280 Gb of sequence data and roughly 120 million unique TCR beta sequences obtained from approximately 180 million T cells. An early release that covered about 640 HLA-typed donors contained approximately 290 gigabases of sequencing data and tens of millions of unique TCR sequences. Among the roughly 410 genotyped donors, 81% belonged to the genetic ancestry cluster associated with self-reported Caucasian donors. The aim of the study was to test whether cataloging public T cell receptors could identify signatures of past pathogen exposure. The T cell repertoires of under 750 subjects were profiled by immunosequencing and related to cytomegalovirus serostatus. In addition to the first cohort of 650 to 750 subjects, a separate validation cohort of approximately 120 different subjects was used. High-throughput TCR immunosequencing, statistical association of individual TCRs with disease status, and machine learning were combined to predict cytomegalovirus infection status. A later analysis re-examined previously published TCR beta repertoires from 500 to 700 donors and added high-resolution HLA genotyping to investigate patterns of TCR occurrence. The later analysis used no new phenotypic data to find candidate immune exposures, relying instead on TCR beta sequences and their occurrence across donors. An earlier analysis of around 640 of the donors used high-throughput TCR beta sequencing to judge whether each TCR beta V gene segment behaved as functional or pseudogenic. Donor age, sex, ethnicity and CMV serostatus were compiled alongside the repertoire data. Genome-wide SNP genotypes for about 60% of the roughly 670 donors were used in a later genetic analysis, which treated that subset as a discovery cohort. All discovery cohort repertoires had been generated using a single sequencing platform. HLA typing included class I and class II loci at four-digit resolution. The number of typed donors differed by locus: roughly 629-630 for A, B, C, DRB1 and DQB1; 522 for DQA1; some 590 for DPA1; and roughly 470 for DPB1. A handful of DR-DQ haplotypes were treated as single units for association and clustering because of strong linkage in the cohort. On average, over 200,000 unique TCR beta nucleotide sequences were sequenced per donor among several hundred genotyped donors of the cohort, with roughly 18% of those sequences being non-productive.

The cohort comprised 710 or so healthy bone marrow donors. All cohort members were sampled while nominally healthy, although unrecorded immune exposures were likely present. CMV serostatus was positive for 289 and negative for about 55% of the roughly 670 cohort members, and was not recorded for this donor. Each donor provided a peripheral blood sample, and peripheral blood mononuclear cells were used for TCR beta sequencing. Genomic DNA extraction from the blood cell samples was performed with the Qiagen DNeasy Blood Extraction Kit. What the research found in general, with its limitations: In a later analysis, TCR association rates were found to vary across HLA loci, with the most associated TCRs seen for DRB1 alleles and the fewest for HLA-C alleles. Linkage disequilibrium might explain the correlated functional status among segregating V segments, but an unknown experimental factor could not be ruled out. A further reported finding was that TCR beta sequences accurately predicted the HLA-A and HLA-B alleles for most subjects in the first cohort. A later analysis found that HLA-associated TCR beta chains were more clonally expanded and had lower generation probabilities than equally common non-associated chains. Because the 87-base-pair reads could not distinguish some IMGT-functional V segments, including TRBV6-2 and TRBV6-3, those segments were excluded. This cohort had only TCR beta chains sequenced, and the lack of alpha or paired-chain data limited which features could be detected. Because counts were too low, about 15 rarely observed V segments, including chromosome 9 orphons, were left out of the earlier analysis of over 550 of the donors. Because HLA typing was unavailable for some donors at each locus, only the typed subset was used in association tests. For the cohort, immune exposure information was limited to CMV serostatus. In a later analysis, several top co-occurrence clusters were reported to appear linked to parvovirus B19, influenza, CMV and Epstein-Barr virus. When HLA alleles, especially DR and DQ, strongly co-occurred, TCR associations were difficult to assign to individual alleles. A later genetic analysis associated a missense DCLRE1C variant with V-gene and J-gene trimming of TCR beta chains, and an independent cohort replicated the association. The presence/absence analyses assumed that sequencing depth was roughly uniform across donors, and that assumption may not be true. The study listed 150 to 200 TCR beta chains as associated with cytomegalovirus. In a later genetic analysis, fewer N-insertions in productive TCRs were reported among donors in an Asian-associated ancestry cluster than the 666-donor mean. While some public TCRs were present in many individuals, most TCR sequences turned up only very rarely across donors. The classifier was reported to diagnose cytomegalovirus status with high specificity and sensitivity in both the original and validation cohorts. The authors suggested that the approach could potentially be generalized to other disease states and immunological phenotypes. In a later analysis, some 17,000 TCR beta sequences were associated with specific HLA alleles at a false discovery rate of 0.05. Most CMV-associated TCR beta chains appeared to be HLA-restricted in a later analysis, and the HLA associations seemed to be driven largely by CMV exposure. A group of highly shared sequence variants was considered likely to be a technical artifact of the sequencing pipeline. An earlier analysis of around 540 of the donors showed that most TCR beta V segments appeared in productive rearrangements either about 87% or about 30% of the time, which broadly matched IMGT annotations. A few of the identified cytomegalovirus-associated TCR beta chains were confirmed in vitro to be specific for cytomegalovirus antigens.

From the cysteine up to the phenylalanine, the CDR3 has a length of 14 residues. Kept here is only the CDR3 DNA, which spans 42 bases and is read in frame from base 1. CDR1 and CDR2 are read off the germline V gene (reference sequence) as LNHDA and SQIVND. V ends up 4 bases short and J 7 bases short, with an unmatched junction base count of 5. Remarks on this clone: This clone's antigen is unknown. Base quality data are lacking; no much larger clone is found one base away.

Libraries were built with the immunoSEQ multiplex PCR assay. The multiplex PCR relied on a mix of 60 forward primers for TCR Vbeta segments and 13 reverse primers for TCR Jbeta segments. A multiplex PCR assay on genomic DNA amplified the CDR3 region of rearranged TCR beta genes. Amplified TCR beta libraries were sequenced as 87-base-pair reads on the Illumina HiSeq System. As for how the authors treated the data: A later analysis counted some 80 million unique TCR beta chains across the 666 repertoires, and roughly 9.9 million of these chains were shared by at least two donors. A nearest-neighbor algorithm error-corrected the raw reads and collapsed the reads into unique sequences, merging closely related sequences to remove PCR and sequencing errors. To assign V, D and J gene segments, CDR3 sequences were aligned to IMGT reference sequences. Each retained sequence needed at least a six-nucleotide match to both a V gene segment and a J gene segment. Rearrangements were classified as productive when the CDR3 lacked stop codons and remained in frame with V and J, and all other rearrangements were classified as non-productive. CDR3 was defined by IMGT convention, running from the second conserved V-encoded cysteine to the conserved J-encoded phenylalanine. The earlier analysis of roughly 590 of the donors excluded sequences that lacked an unambiguous match to a single V gene segment. In an earlier analysis of 587 of the donors, a V segment was called functional when productive rearrangements were above 56.7%, and segregating when the standard deviation between donors exceeded 5%. A statistical classification framework was built to diagnose cytomegalovirus status from the catalog of TCR beta chain sequences. A later analysis assigned V and J genes by comparing TCR nucleotide sequences with IMGT/GENE-DB human TR gene sequences. In a later analysis, CDR3 sequences and most-parsimonious VDJ recombination scenarios were assigned using the TCRdist pipeline. In a later analysis, each TCR beta chain was defined by its CDR3 amino acid sequence together with its V-gene family, and reads lacking a unique V-gene family were excluded. A later analysis removed 592 highly shared, low-generation-probability nucleotide sequences to deal with suspected cross-contamination and a sequencing artifact. A later analysis calculated a clonal expansion index for each public chain from normalized within-repertoire ranks of inferred template counts. In a later analysis, generation probabilities were computed using a VDJ recombination model fitted to out-of-frame rearrangements, and the results were checked against IGoR. In a later analysis, TCR-TCR, TCR-HLA and TCR-CMV co-occurrence was scored with hypergeometric tests, and a repertoire-size bias correction was applied to TCR pairs. False discovery rates were estimated in a later analysis by permuting HLA or CMV assignments 20 times. In a later analysis, co-occurring TCRs were grouped with DBSCAN, and TCRdist sequence similarity was added when clustering was performed within HLA-allele-positive subsets. Repertoires with fewer than 30,000 or more than 120,000 public chains were left out of co-occurrence clustering, as were about 5 repertoires with anomalous nucleotide sharing. The immuneACCESS repertoire file appears here via TCRdb, limited to in-frame rearrangements. These files lack a portion of the clones; in checked studies, under half of the deficit traces to unresolved V genes, and the cause of the others is not known. Clonal size and the V and J genes are those of that table, whereas D and trimming came from the DNA. The sample profile shows about 120,000 clones; around two thirds of them were found once. The ten top clones hold 2% to 2.5% of the sample.

The sequencing sample was made of PBMCs. The TCR was taken from a human donor in good health. The sequence links TRBV19 to TRBJ1-4; 8 nucleotides in the junction match TRBD1. The DNA sequence follows: TGTGCCAGTAGTACAGGGGGCCTTGTTGAAAAACTGTTTTTT. This codes for CASSTGGLVEKLFF.